These 26 T cell receptor beta chains were sequenced from one sample in a study of blood T cell repertoires in COVID-19 (dated by TCRdb to between 2020 and 2021). To prepare the library, the immunoSEQ multiplex PCR assay was applied. TCRdb re-hosts the immuneACCESS table, in-frame sequences only. Its copies lack some clones; in the studies checked, an unresolved V gene accounts for under half of them, and the cause for the rest is not known. The sample has fewer than 150,000 clones on record, 86% of them singletons. Approximately 7.9% of the sample is in the top ten clones. Material: peripheral blood. These receptors came from a man aged 65 to 79 who had recovered from COVID-19.

The chain links TRBV5-1 to TRBJ2-3; 8 positions agree with TRBD1. This CDR3 is 15 amino acids long. Germline V CDR1 and CDR2: SGHRS, YFSETQ. With V trimmed by 1 base and J by 4 bases, 5 bases remained unmatched. CDR3 sequence: CASSLTGGWSDTQYF. For the CDR3, the DNA is TGCGCCAGCAGCTTGACAGGGGGGTGGTCAGATACGCAGTATTTT.

V usage is TRBV3-1 (or the pseudogene TRBV3-2) and J usage is TRBJ2-3, with D possibly TRBD2 on 6 matching bases. CDR3 length equals 14 residues. The V and J ends lost 4 bases and 4 bases respectively, with 12 bases between them. Germline CDR1 reads LGHDT; CDR2 reads YNNKEL (reference sequence). CDR3 in amino acids: CASSPQLAPDTQYF. CDR3 DNA: TGTGCCAGCAGCCCACAACTAGCCCCAGATACGCAGTATTTT.

This clone showed up just a few times. The chain is built from TRBV3-1 (or the pseudogene TRBV3-2) and TRBJ2-1; D perhaps matches TRBD2 (5 bases). Deletions cut 4 bases from V and 3 bases from J, with 13 bases between. Per germline, CDR1 LGHDT and CDR2 YNNKEL (reference sequence). The CDR3 runs to 15 residues. CDR3 nucleotide sequence: TGTGCCAGCAGCCCGATATTAGCGAACTACAATGAGCAGTTCTTC. Translation gives CASSPILANYNEQFF.

In this sample, this clone turned up once. The chain links TRBV12-3 or TRBV12-4 to TRBJ1-6, with D uncertain. Trimming shortened V by 4 bases and J by 10 bases, and 11 bases separated the two germline ends. This CDR3 has 13 amino acids. The CDR3 nucleotides read TGTGCCAGCAGTTCGCTGGGGAGGTCACCCCTCCACTTT. This gives the protein CASSSLGRSPLHF.

The gene calls are TRBV24-1 and TRBJ2-1; 11 bases are shared with TRBD2. Germline CDR1 KGHDR, CDR2 SFDVKD. V gave up 1 base and J gave up 7 bases; unmatched junction bases: 5. The length of the CDR3 is 16 residues. CDR3 residues: CATSDFGLAGGNEQFF. CDR3 bases: TGTGCCACCAGTGATTTCGGGCTAGCGGGGGGAAATGAGCAGTTCTTC.

The chain carries TRBV5-4 and TRBJ1-5, with a weak D call TRBD1 (5 bases). This CDR3 is built from 14 residues. Looked up from germline, CDR1 is SGHNT and CDR2 is YYREEE (reference sequence). Trimming pared 4 bases from V and 4 bases from J, leaving 12 bases between. CDR3 coding DNA: TGTGCCAGCAGCCCGGGACTGGGGAATCAGCCCCAGCATTTT. Translation: CASSPGLGNQPQHF.

The chain has TRBV28 and TRBJ2-1, with D possibly matching TRBD2 (5 bases). CDR3 length: 16 amino acids. V was cut by 2 bases and J by 0 bases, with 11 bases left in between. Germline V gene lookup returns CDR1 MDHEN and CDR2 SYDVKM. DNA of the CDR3: TGTGCCAGCAGTTTAAGCACGGGGAGCTCCTACAATGAGCAGTTCTTC. It encodes CASSLSTGSSYNEQFF.

The chain combines TRBV20-1 with TRBJ2-2; a possible D gene is TRBD1 (5 bases). CDR3 length: 14 amino acids. The germline V gene encodes CDR1 DFQATT and CDR2 SNEGSKA (reference sequence). The ends were cut back, 3 bases at V and 5 bases at J, with 13 bases in the middle. CDR3 protein: CSASPRVYTGELFF. The CDR3 nucleotides read TGCAGTGCTAGTCCCAGGGTGTATACCGGGGAGCTGTTTTTT.

The chain employs TRBV6-6 and TRBJ1-2, with 7 bases aligning to TRBD1. The CDR3 contains 16 residues. Germline V gives CDR1 MNHNY, CDR2 SVGAGI (reference sequence). The V gene end was trimmed by 7 bases and the J gene end by 6 bases; junction bases not matched to a gene: 17. CDR3 nucleotide sequence: TGTGCCAGCATACGGGACAGATACCCCGCTGTCCATGGCTACACCTTC. Translation: CASIRDRYPAVHGYTF.

This chain uses TRBV18 with TRBJ2-1; TRBD2 matches at 7 bases. The V gene's germline CDR1 is KGHSH and CDR2 LQKENI. Unmatched junction bases numbered 5, after V lost 2 bases and J lost 4 bases. This CDR3 has 15 residues. The CDR3 region is CASSPWGGVYNEQFF. The CDR3 DNA follows: TGTGCCAGCTCACCATGGGGGGGAGTTTACAATGAGCAGTTCTTC. The full variable domain, in which reference TRBV18 and TRBJ2-1 provide the parts outside the CDR3, is NAGVMQNPRHLVRRRGQEARLRCSPMKGHSHVYWYRQLPEEGLKFMVYLQKENIIDESGMPKERFSAEFPKEGPSILRIQQVVRGDSAAYFCASSPWGGVYNEQFFGPGTRLTVL.

This clone was observed a handful of times. This rearrangement joins TRBV5-6 to TRBJ2-5; D not resolved. The V and J ends lost 4 bases and 1 base respectively, with 11 bases between them. The CDR3 is made up of 14 amino acids. The germline V gene has CDR1 SGHDT and CDR2 YYEEEE. CDR3 region: CASSPTAVQETQYF. The CDR3, as DNA: TGTGCCAGCAGCCCCACTGCGGTCCAAGAGACCCAGTACTTC.

This rearrangement joins TRBV16 to TRBJ2-2; D not resolved. Trimming removed 1 base at V and 2 bases at J, with 5 bases between. The germline V gene encodes CDR1 KGHSY and CDR2 FQNENV. This CDR3 comprises 14 residues. The CDR3 sequence is CASSQLANTGELFF. The CDR3 bases are TGTGCCAGCAGCCAATTGGCTAACACCGGGGAGCTGTTTTTT. The full variable domain, with the rest looked up from reference TRBV16 and TRBJ2-2, is GEEVAQTPKHLVRGEGQKAKLYCAPIKGHSYVFWYQQVLKNEFKFLISFQNENVFDETGMPKERFSAKCLPNSPCSLEIQATKLEDSAVYFCASSQLANTGELFFGEGSRLTVL.

The rearrangement uses TRBV28 and TRBJ2-5; weak D call: TRBD2 (6 bases). Trimming took 4 bases from V and 4 from J, leaving 22 bases between them. The CDR3 runs 17 residues. Germline loops: CDR1 MDHEN, CDR2 SYDVKM. The chain's CDR3 is CASSSPPGTQRPETQYF. The CDR3 coding sequence is TGTGCCAGCAGTTCCCCGCCTGGGACTCAAAGGCCAGAGACCCAGTACTTC.

The chain couples TRBV5-1 to TRBJ1-2; TRBD1 might be the D (6 bases). Deletions cut 2 bases from V and 0 bases from J, with 8 bases between. Germline V gene lookup returns CDR1 SGHRS and CDR2 YFSETQ. The CDR3 totals 14 residues. CDR3 DNA sequence: TGCGCCAGCAGCTTCGGGACAACTAACTATGGCTACACCTTC. This encodes CASSFGTTNYGYTF.

The CDR3: CASSPRGGPTTPLHF. The CDR3 DNA reads as TGTGCCAGCAGTCCCCGGGGGGGGCCGACGACACCCCTCCACTTT. The chain links TRBV6-2 or TRBV6-3 to TRBJ1-6; possible D gene TRBD1, 6 bases. The V and J ends lost 5 bases and 11 bases respectively, with 19 bases between them. The CDR3 runs to 15 residues. CDR1 is MNHEY and CDR2 is SVGEGT in the germline V gene.

The rearrangement uses TRBV21-1 and TRBJ2-1; the table names TRBD2, a call not compared with the DNA. TRBV21-1 is marked as a pseudogene. The CDR3 has 18 amino acids. The CDR3 region has the DNA TGTGCCAGCAGCACAAAAGGGAGGGGAAGCGGGAGAGGCGCTGAGCAGTTCTTC. Protein sequence: CASSTKGRGSGRGAEQFF.

The V gene is TRBV18, the J gene TRBJ2-7; 7 bases match TRBD1. The V and J ends lost 4 bases and 1 base, in that order; junction bases with no gene match: 7. From germline, CDR1 is KGHSH and CDR2 LQKENI. There are 15 residues in the CDR3. The CDR3 nucleotides read TGTGCCAGCTCACAGGGCCAACAGGGGTCCTACGAGCAGTACTTC. Protein sequence: CASSQGQQGSYEQYF.

The chain joins TRBV6-6 to TRBJ2-1; TRBD2 aligns across 9 bases. The CDR3 runs to 17 residues. Germline loops: CDR1 MNHNY, CDR2 SVGAGI (reference sequence). J lost 5 bases, V lost 5 bases, and 13 bases had no gene match. The CDR3 is CASSQFRAGGRDNEQFF. The CDR3 DNA follows: TGTGCCAGCAGTCAGTTTCGAGCGGGGGGCCGGGACAATGAGCAGTTCTTC.

This chain connects TRBV7-2 to TRBJ2-3; D gene uncertain. Germline assignment: CDR1 SGHTA and CDR2 FQGNSA. V was shortened by 1 base and J by 5 bases, with 13 bases between the two germline ends. The CDR3 spans 15 residues. CDR3 nucleotides: TGTGCCAGCAGCTTAGTGTCCCATTCGGTAGATACGCAGTATTTT. It specifies CASSLVSHSVDTQYF.

The rearrangement uses TRBV5-1 and TRBJ2-1, with TRBD2 as a possible D gene (6 bases). The CDR3 contains 16 residues. The germline V and J ends were trimmed by 1 base and 1 base, with 12 bases remaining between them. CDR1 SGHRS and CDR2 YFSETQ come from the germline V gene. The CDR3 DNA reads as TGCGCCAGCAGCTTGTCCCCCCGGGGGTCCTACAATGAGCAGTTCTTC. It yields the protein CASSLSPRGSYNEQFF.

The chain uses TRBV28 and TRBJ1-2; 7 nucleotides match TRBD1. Germline CDR1 and CDR2: MDHEN and SYDVKM. The CDR3 loop spans 14 amino acids. V lost 2 bases to trimming and J lost 4 bases; unmatched junction nucleotides: 4. DNA of the CDR3: TGTGCCAGCAGTTTAGGGACAGTGACCTATGGCTACACCTTC. It yields the protein CASSLGTVTYGYTF.

This clone occurred once. V gene TRBV11-2 combines with J gene TRBJ1-4; unclear D gene. Trimming took off 3 bases at V and 8 bases at J, with 10 bases between the two ends. The CDR3 contains 13 residues. Per germline, CDR1 SGHAT and CDR2 FQNNGV. CDR3 residues: CASSFGVKEKLFF. CDR3 coding DNA: TGTGCCAGCAGCTTCGGGGTTAAGGAAAAACTGTTTTTT.

Points on this clone: The same CDR3 can be traced to other DNA sequences in this sample. The chain employs TRBV5-1 and TRBJ2-2; 11 bases agree with TRBD1. The germline CDR1 and CDR2 sequences are SGHRS and YFSETQ. The CDR3 contains 15 residues. Trimming cost V 3 bases and J 5 bases; bases outside gene matches: 3. The CDR3 DNA reads TGCGCCAGCAGCTCCGGACAGGGGGCAACCGGGGAGCTGTTTTTT. Translating gives CASSSGQGATGELFF. Filled out from reference TRBV5-1 and TRBJ2-2, the complete variable domain reads KAGVTQTPRYLIKTRGQQVTLSCSPISGHRSVSWYQQTPGQGLQFLFEYFSETQRNKGNFPGRFSGRQFSNSRSEMNVSTLELGDSALYLCASSSGQGATGELFFGEGSRLTVL.

V is TRBV20-1 and J is TRBJ1-3; weak D call: TRBD1 (5 bases). Germline V gene data show CDR1 as DFQATT and CDR2 as SNEGSKA (reference sequence). Deletions cut 3 bases from V and 2 bases from J, with 14 bases between. The CDR3 consists of 15 residues. CDR3 residues: CSASSADTAGNTIYF. CDR3 DNA sequence: TGCAGTGCTAGTTCGGCGGACACAGCTGGAAACACCATATATTTT.

The chain joins TRBV29-1 to TRBJ2-1, with TRBD2 identical over 14 bases. Trimming cost V 5 bases and J 6 bases; bases outside gene matches: 3. This CDR3 spans 14 amino acids. Looked up from germline, CDR1 is SQVTM and CDR2 is ANQGSEA. This CDR3 is CSVFGTSGSNEQFF. The CDR3 DNA reads TGCAGCGTTTTCGGGACTAGCGGGAGCAATGAGCAGTTCTTC.

The chain recombines TRBV5-4 with TRBJ1-1; the D gene is possibly TRBD1 (6 bases). Germline CDR1 and CDR2: SGHNT and YYREEE (reference sequence). The V gene lost 3 bases and the J gene lost 1 base, with 10 bases spanning the gap. This CDR3 region has 14 residues. The CDR3 bases are TGTGCCAGCAGCTACGGACAGTCGAACACTGAAGCTTTCTTT. As protein: CASSYGQSNTEAFF.